This TCR beta chain appears in the sequencing data of a study of shared clonotypes between healthy human individuals. Study-level points and caveats: Larger richness was generally estimated for naive than memory subsets.

The germline CDR1 and CDR2 sequences are KGHSH and LQKENI. The CDR3 is made up of 13 amino acids. V lost 1 base, J lost 1 base, and 4 bases lay in between. Recent vaccinations or acute infections were absent in the healthy HIV-negative adult donors. Per the study methods: ImmunoSEQ junction-only sequences lacked quality scores, so their filtering differed. Only in-frame clones appear in the TCRdb table, and some are missing; sequencing was by immunoSEQ multiplex PCR. V, J and clone size were drawn from that table, and D and trimming were deduced from the DNA. The data contain roughly 2,500,000 clones, roughly 93% of them singletons. This clone was detected once. The antigen is undetermined.

This clonotype was obtained from a man between 18 and 29 years old in good health. Some clones in this sample may be carry-over from other donors' samples. The sequenced sample was naive CD4+ T cells from PBMCs. This sample's subset: CD45RA+ positively selected. The chain joins TRBV18 to TRBJ2-5; no clear D gene. In DNA, the CDR3 is TGTGCCAGCTCACCACTTTTCCAAGAGACCCAGTACTTC. This sequence encodes CASSPLFQETQYF.